The rows below give T cell receptor beta chains drawn from one sample of a study of T cell changes during pregnancy in multiple sclerosis. Sequenced by immunoSEQ multiplex PCR; TCRdb stores in-frame clones only, minus some. The table lists fewer than 55,000 clones, about 88% of them singletons. This specimen was CD8+ T cells from peripheral blood mononuclear cells, taken after pregnancy. The source of these receptors is a female donor in good health, enrolled as a control in a pregnancy study. Both conserved end residues are part of each CDR3. A D gene is named only where the DNA matches it firmly. Clone size appears in some rows only: once, few, many, or a class for an expanded clone.

V,size,D,J,CDR3,DNA
TRBV29-1,NA,NA,TRBJ1-2,CSVDGTGRGYGYTF,TGCAGCGTTGACGGAACAGGGAGGGGTTATGGCTACACCTTC
TRBV4-3,NA,NA,TRBJ1-3,CASSQEDIAGRGNTIYF,TGCGCCAGCAGCCAAGAAGATATCGCAGGGCGCGGAAACACCATATATTTT
TRBV13,many,NA,TRBJ2-7,CASSLGTVSYEQYF,TGTGCCAGCAGCTTAGGGACAGTCTCCTACGAGCAGTACTTC
TRBV5-4,NA,NA,TRBJ2-2,CASSLSRTGELFF,TGTGCCAGCAGCTTGTCTAGGACCGGGGAGCTGTTTTTT
TRBV9,NA,TRBD1,TRBJ2-5,CASSVGGTGGREAQYF,TGTGCCAGCAGCGTAGGAGGGACAGGCGGCAGGGAGGCCCAGTACTTC
TRBV27,NA,TRBD2,TRBJ2-2,CASSPEAGGPGELFF,TGTGCCAGCAGTCCAGAAGCGGGGGGGCCCGGGGAGCTGTTTTTT
TRBV14,NA,NA,TRBJ2-1,CASSQDAYSYNEQFF,TGTGCCAGCAGCCAAGATGCGTACAGCTACAATGAGCAGTTCTTC
TRBV5-8,NA,NA,TRBJ2-5,CASSFYRSQETQYF,TGTGCCAGCAGCTTCTACAGGAGCCAAGAGACCCAGTACTTC
TRBV4-1,few,NA,TRBJ1-1,CASSQVPRNTEAFF,TGCGCCAGCAGCCAAGTCCCCCGGAACACTGAAGCTTTCTTT
TRBV5-8,NA,NA,TRBJ1-3,CASSQGHNSGNTIYF,TGTGCCAGCAGCCAAGGACACAACTCTGGAAACACCATATATTTT
TRBV6-6,NA,TRBD1,TRBJ1-1,CASSYDRGGTEAFF,TGTGCCAGCAGTTACGACAGGGGGGGCACTGAAGCTTTCTTT
TRBV11-1,NA,NA,TRBJ2-5,CASSPGPPVIQETQYF,TGTGCCAGCAGCCCTGGGCCTCCGGTTATACAAGAGACCCAGTACTTC
TRBV25-1,NA,NA,TRBJ1-1,CASSRGTEAFF,TGTGCCAGCAGTAGGGGTACTGAAGCTTTCTTT
TRBV27,NA,NA,TRBJ1-5,CASSLYGGNQPQHF,TGTGCCAGCAGTTTATACGGCGGAAATCAGCCCCAGCATTTT
TRBV2,NA,NA,TRBJ1-2,CASSEHPAGANYGYTF,TGTGCCAGCAGTGAGCATCCGGCGGGTGCTAACTATGGCTACACCTTC
TRBV28,NA,NA,TRBJ1-1,CASSFVLRGAAEAFF,TGTGCCAGCAGTTTTGTCCTCAGGGGAGCTGCTGAAGCTTTCTTT
TRBV7-2,NA,NA,TRBJ2-5,CASSSFGTEETQYF,TGTGCCAGCAGCTCCTTTGGGACTGAAGAGACCCAGTACTTC
TRBV7-3,NA,NA,TRBJ1-6,CASSLYGDSGSPLHF,TGTGCCAGCAGCTTATACGGGGATTCAGGTTCACCCCTCCACTTT
TRBV11-3,NA,TRBD2,TRBJ2-3,CASSSPFSGGSSTDTQYF,TGTGCCAGCAGCTCGCCCTTTAGCGGGGGGTCTAGCACAGATACGCAGTATTTT
TRBV7-3,NA,TRBD1,TRBJ1-2,CASSPRDREDGYTF,TGTGCCAGCAGTCCCCGGGACAGGGAGGATGGCTACACCTTC
TRBV6-5,NA,TRBD1,TRBJ2-1,CASSYSAGGGDEQFF,TGTGCCAGCAGTTACTCGGCAGGGGGCGGCGATGAGCAGTTCTTC
TRBV6-5,NA,NA,TRBJ2-7,CASSYSTVYEQYF,TGTGCCAGCAGTTACTCGACAGTATACGAGCAGTACTTC
TRBV11-2,medium-sized,NA,TRBJ1-1,CASSLNRPEAFF,TGTGCCAGCAGCCTCAACAGGCCTGAAGCTTTCTTT
TRBV4-3,NA,NA,TRBJ2-5,CASSQRGGVQETQYF,TGCGCCAGCAGCCAGAGGGGGGGCGTACAAGAGACCCAGTACTTC
TRBV10-2,NA,NA,TRBJ2-3,CASSLDSRGTDTQYF,TGCGCCAGCAGTCTGGACAGCAGAGGCACAGATACGCAGTATTTT
TRBV7-6,NA,NA,TRBJ1-2,CASSPGWNNYGYTF,TGTGCCAGCAGCCCCGGGTGGAACAACTATGGCTACACCTTC
TRBV6-5,NA,NA,TRBJ1-1,CASSYPGYTEAFF,TGTGCCAGCAGTTACCCAGGGTACACTGAAGCTTTCTTT
TRBV13,once,NA,TRBJ2-7,CASSLIGGDPYEQYF,TGTGCCAGCAGCTTAATAGGAGGGGATCCCTACGAGCAGTACTTC
TRBV27,NA,TRBD1,TRBJ1-2,CASSPDRTYGYTF,TGTGCCAGCAGTCCGGACAGGACCTATGGCTACACCTTC
TRBV5-6,once,NA,TRBJ1-5,CASSLSQGFNQPQHF,TGTGCCAGCAGCTTGAGCCAGGGATTCAATCAGCCCCAGCATTTT
TRBV9,NA,TRBD1,TRBJ2-4,CASSGDRGNIQYF,TGTGCCAGCAGCGGAGACAGGGGGAACATTCAGTACTTC
TRBV27,NA,TRBD1,TRBJ2-3,CASSIQTGAVTDTQYF,TGTGCCAGCAGTATACAAACAGGGGCAGTGACAGATACGCAGTATTTT
TRBV7-3,NA,TRBD2,TRBJ2-3,CASSARTSGGYATDTQYF,TGTGCCAGCAGCGCAAGGACTAGCGGGGGGTACGCCACAGATACGCAGTATTTT
TRBV5-8,NA,TRBD1,TRBJ1-2,CASSQHNRGDGYTF,TGCGCCAGCAGCCAACATAACAGGGGAGATGGCTACACCTTC
TRBV7-2,NA,TRBD2,TRBJ2-2,CASQNSGGGTGELFF,TGTGCCAGCCAAAATAGCGGGGGGGGCACCGGGGAGCTGTTTTTT
TRBV5-4,NA,TRBD2,TRBJ2-1,CASSGAGGSDEQFF,TGTGCCAGCAGCGGAGCGGGGGGGAGCGATGAGCAGTTCTTC
TRBV5-1,NA,NA,TRBJ2-1,CASSLALGPDNEQFF,TGCGCCAGCAGCTTGGCCCTGGGGCCAGACAATGAGCAGTTCTTC
TRBV27,NA,NA,TRBJ2-5,CASSFSTQGRETQYF,TGTGCCAGCAGTTTCTCCACACAGGGACGCGAGACCCAGTACTTC
TRBV18,NA,TRBD1,TRBJ1-1,CASSPPGEGATEAFF,TGTGCCAGCTCACCCCCGGGTGAGGGGGCCACTGAAGCTTTCTTT
TRBV9,once,TRBD1,TRBJ2-7,CASSPWTGDYEQYF,TGTGCCAGCAGCCCTTGGACAGGGGACTACGAGCAGTACTTC
TRBV27,NA,NA,TRBJ2-7,CASSLAAGAYEQYF,TGTGCCAGCAGTTTAGCGGCAGGGGCGTACGAGCAGTACTTC
TRBV7-8,NA,NA,TRBJ1-1,CASSLEVEREAFF,TGTGCCAGCAGCTTAGAGGTGGAGAGAGAAGCTTTCTTT
TRBV27,NA,NA,TRBJ1-2,CASSLNPGNYGYTF,TGTGCCAGCAGTTTGAACCCAGGGAACTATGGCTACACCTTC
TRBV28,few,NA,TRBJ1-5,CASSPPGNNQPQHF,TGTGCCAGCAGTCCCCCAGGTAATAATCAGCCCCAGCATTTT
TRBV10-2,NA,TRBD1,TRBJ2-2,CASRDDRGTLYWNTGELFF,TGCGCCAGCAGGGACGACAGGGGAACTTTGTACTGGAACACCGGGGAGCTGTTTTTT
TRBV11-3,once,TRBD1,TRBJ1-2,CASSGDSSYGYTF,TGTGCCAGCAGCGGGGACAGCTCCTATGGCTACACCTTC
TRBV5-6,NA,NA,TRBJ1-1,CASSSEGIEAFF,TGTGCCAGCAGCTCGGAGGGGATAGAGGCTTTCTTT
TRBV19,NA,TRBD1,TRBJ2-7,CASSFAGTGNYEQYF,TGTGCCAGTAGTTTTGCCGGGACAGGGAACTACGAGCAGTACTTC
TRBV28,NA,NA,TRBJ2-1,CASSYQVSYNEQFF,TGTGCCAGCAGTTACCAGGTTTCGTACAATGAGCAGTTCTTC
TRBV6-5,few,NA,TRBJ1-1,CASIGPRDMNTEAFF,TGTGCCAGCATCGGGCCTAGGGACATGAACACTGAAGCTTTCTTT
TRBV16,NA,NA,TRBJ2-3,CASSQEATDTQYF,TGTGCCAGCAGCCAAGAGGCGACAGATACGCAGTATTTT
TRBV7-2,once,NA,TRBJ2-3,CASSFSMGQSTDTQYF,TGTGCCAGCAGCTTCAGTATGGGGCAGAGCACAGATACGCAGTATTTT